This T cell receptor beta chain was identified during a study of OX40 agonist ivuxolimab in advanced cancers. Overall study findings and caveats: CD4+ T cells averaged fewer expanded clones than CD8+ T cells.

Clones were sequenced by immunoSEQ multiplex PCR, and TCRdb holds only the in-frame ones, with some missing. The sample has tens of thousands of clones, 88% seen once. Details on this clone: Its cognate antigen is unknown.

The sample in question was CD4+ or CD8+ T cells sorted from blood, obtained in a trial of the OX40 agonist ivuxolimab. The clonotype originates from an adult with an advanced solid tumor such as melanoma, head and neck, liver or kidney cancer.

The CDR3 coding sequence is TGTGCCACCAGCATGATGGCCGGAGATACGCAGTATTTT. It yields the protein CATSMMAGDTQYF. This chain uses TRBV15 with TRBJ2-3; D not certain. Trimming left V 4 bases short and J 5 bases short, with 10 bases between. Germline V gives CDR1 LNHNV, CDR2 YYDKDF (reference sequence). There are 13 residues in the CDR3.